A single TCR beta chain is shown here with its context. The antigen is unknown. The CDR3 sequence is 15 residues long. The germline V gene encodes CDR1 MNHNS and CDR2 SASEGT. V lost 7 bases and J 0 bases, leaving 16 bases between the germline ends. This sample was taken from a study of regulatory T cells in long-lasting Graves disease. Through Arm-PCR of CDR3 regions and iRepertoire HTBI primers, TCR beta libraries were built. TCRdb re-called the multiplex PCR reads through MiXCR, storing one row per CDR3 protein. The sample records fewer than 650,000 distinct CDR3 sequences, under 20% being singletons. Findings and caveats of the study: TCR diversity was lower in persistent than newly diagnosed Graves' disease. Accuracy may have suffered from the small sample size.

Sample time point: newly diagnosed GD, antithyroid drugs for less than 3 months. With RNA extracted from PBMCs as input, the TCR library was made. Another study also made use of these data, one on T cells in Graves' hyperthyroidism and ophthalmopathy. That study adds: Uncontrolled infection, other autoimmune disease, pregnancy or lactation excluded patients. Most clonotypes expanded in thyroid above 0.001 were likewise present in blood.

V gene TRBV6-1 combines with J gene TRBJ2-7; D possibly corresponds to TRBD2 (5 bases). Material: peripheral blood mononuclear cells (PBMCs), obtained at new diagnosis, from a patient treated with antithyroid drugs. This sequence was found in a woman in her 30s with Graves disease. CDR3 sequence: CASIGNIGSSYEQYF. The CDR3 region has the DNA TGTGCCAGCATTGGGAACATAGGGAGCTCCTACGAGCAGTACTTC.